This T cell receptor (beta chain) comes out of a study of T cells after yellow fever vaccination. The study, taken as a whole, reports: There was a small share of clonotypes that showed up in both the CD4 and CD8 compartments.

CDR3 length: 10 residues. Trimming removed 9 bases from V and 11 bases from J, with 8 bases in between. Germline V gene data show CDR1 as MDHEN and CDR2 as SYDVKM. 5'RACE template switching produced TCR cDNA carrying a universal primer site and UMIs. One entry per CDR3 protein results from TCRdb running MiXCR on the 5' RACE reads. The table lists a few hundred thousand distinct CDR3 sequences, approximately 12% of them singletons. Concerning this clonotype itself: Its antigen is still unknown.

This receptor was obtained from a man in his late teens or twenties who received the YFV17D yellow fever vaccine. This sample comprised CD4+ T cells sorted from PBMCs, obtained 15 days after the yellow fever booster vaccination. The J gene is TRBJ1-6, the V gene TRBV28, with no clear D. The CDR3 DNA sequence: TGTGCCAGTGGTGGAACACCCCTCCACTTT. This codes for CASGGTPLHF.